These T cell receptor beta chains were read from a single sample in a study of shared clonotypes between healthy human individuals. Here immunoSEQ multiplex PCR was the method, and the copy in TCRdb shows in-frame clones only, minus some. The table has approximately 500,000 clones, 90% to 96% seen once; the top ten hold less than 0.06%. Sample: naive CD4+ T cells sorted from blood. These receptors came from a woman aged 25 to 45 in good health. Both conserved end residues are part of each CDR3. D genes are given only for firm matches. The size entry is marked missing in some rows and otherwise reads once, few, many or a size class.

CDR3 protein: CASSEGGRFPNTIYF
CDR3 DNA: TGTGCCAGCAGTGAAGGAGGAAGGTTTCCCAACACCATATATTTT
D gene: .
J gene: TRBJ1-3
clone size: .
V gene: TRBV2
CDR3 length: 15

CDR3 protein: CASSLLAGVETQYF
CDR3 DNA: TGTGCCAGCAGCTTATTAGCGGGAGTGGAGACCCAGTACTTC
D gene: TRBD2
J gene: TRBJ2-5
clone size: .
V gene: TRBV7-3
CDR3 length: 14

CDR3 protein: CASSPRGADNEQFF
CDR3 DNA: TGTGCCAGCAGCCCCAGGGGCGCCGACAATGAGCAGTTCTTC
D gene: .
J gene: TRBJ2-1
clone size: .
V gene: TRBV11-3
CDR3 length: 14

CDR3 protein: CATIIGENYGYTF
CDR3 DNA: TGTGCCACCATCATTGGGGAAAACTATGGCTACACCTTC
D gene: .
J gene: TRBJ1-2
clone size: .
V gene: TRBV2
CDR3 length: 13

CDR3 protein: CASSLALSGTLYYGYTF
CDR3 DNA: TGTGCCAGCAGCTTAGCGCTGTCAGGAACTCTGTATTATGGCTACACCTTC
D gene: .
J gene: TRBJ1-2
clone size: .
V gene: TRBV11-2
CDR3 length: 17

CDR3 protein: CASSLVVSGRRGIDHEQYF
CDR3 DNA: TGTGCCAGCAGTTTAGTTGTTAGCGGGAGGCGCGGTATAGACCACGAGCAGTACTTC
D gene: TRBD2
J gene: TRBJ2-7
clone size: once
V gene: TRBV28
CDR3 length: 19

CDR3 protein: CASGHRGSSGNTIYF
CDR3 DNA: TGTGCCAGCGGTCACAGGGGAAGCTCTGGAAACACCATATATTTT
D gene: TRBD1
J gene: TRBJ1-3
clone size: .
V gene: TRBV6-5
CDR3 length: 15

CDR3 protein: CASSNRDRANTGELFF
CDR3 DNA: TGCGCCAGCAGCAACCGGGACAGGGCGAACACCGGGGAGCTGTTTTTT
D gene: TRBD1
J gene: TRBJ2-2
clone size: .
V gene: TRBV5-1
CDR3 length: 16

CDR3 protein: CASSTTSGVQYF
CDR3 DNA: TGTGCCAGTAGCACTACTAGCGGAGTACAGTACTTC
D gene: TRBD2
J gene: TRBJ2-7
clone size: .
V gene: TRBV19
CDR3 length: 12

CDR3 protein: CASSLSVGRDTEAFF
CDR3 DNA: TGTGCCAGCAGTTTGAGCGTGGGGAGAGACACTGAAGCTTTCTTT
D gene: .
J gene: TRBJ1-1
clone size: .
V gene: TRBV28
CDR3 length: 15

CDR3 protein: CASRGTDYSGNTIYF
CDR3 DNA: TGTGCCAGCAGGGGGACAGACTACTCTGGAAACACCATATATTTT
D gene: TRBD1
J gene: TRBJ1-3
clone size: .
V gene: TRBV25-1
CDR3 length: 15

CDR3 protein: CASSLGVLETQYF
CDR3 DNA: TGTGCCAGTAGTCTAGGGGTTCTGGAGACCCAGTACTTC
D gene: .
J gene: TRBJ2-5
clone size: .
V gene: TRBV19
CDR3 length: 13

CDR3 protein: CASSRSTGSVGELFF
CDR3 DNA: TGTGCCAGTAGTAGATCGACAGGTAGTGTCGGGGAGCTGTTTTTT
D gene: .
J gene: TRBJ2-2
clone size: once
V gene: TRBV19
CDR3 length: 15

CDR3 protein: CASSPSRTGEQYF
CDR3 DNA: TGTGCCAGCTCACCATCTAGGACGGGCGAGCAGTACTTC
D gene: .
J gene: TRBJ2-7
clone size: .
V gene: TRBV18
CDR3 length: 13

CDR3 protein: CASSPWAGGNTGELFF
CDR3 DNA: TGTGCCAGCAGTCCCTGGGCGGGAGGTAACACCGGGGAGCTGTTTTTT
D gene: TRBD2
J gene: TRBJ2-2
clone size: once
V gene: TRBV2
CDR3 length: 16

CDR3 protein: CASKRSYSNQPQHF
CDR3 DNA: TGTGCCAGTAAAAGATCTTATAGCAATCAGCCCCAGCATTTT
D gene: .
J gene: TRBJ1-5
clone size: once
V gene: TRBV19
CDR3 length: 14

CDR3 protein: CATSRDLGPQETQYF
CDR3 DNA: TGTGCCACCAGCAGAGATCTTGGACCCCAAGAGACCCAGTACTTC
D gene: .
J gene: TRBJ2-5
clone size: once
V gene: TRBV15
CDR3 length: 15

CDR3 protein: CASSDRVGDTQYF
CDR3 DNA: TGTGCCAGCAGTGACAGGGTGGGCGATACGCAGTATTTT
D gene: .
J gene: TRBJ2-3
clone size: .
V gene: TRBV6-4
CDR3 length: 13

CDR3 protein: CASSLSGRPNTGELFF
CDR3 DNA: TGCGCCAGCAGCTTGAGTGGCCGGCCGAACACCGGGGAGCTGTTTTTT
D gene: .
J gene: TRBJ2-2
clone size: .
V gene: TRBV5-1
CDR3 length: 16

CDR3 protein: CASSPPGLAGGRNNEQFF
CDR3 DNA: TGTGCCAGCTCACCCCCGGGACTAGCGGGAGGTAGGAACAATGAGCAGTTCTTC
D gene: TRBD2
J gene: TRBJ2-1
clone size: .
V gene: TRBV18
CDR3 length: 18

CDR3 protein: CASSFWDRGYSNQPQHF
CDR3 DNA: TGTGCCAGCAGTTTCTGGGACAGGGGATATAGCAATCAGCCCCAGCATTTT
D gene: TRBD1
J gene: TRBJ1-5
clone size: .
V gene: TRBV28
CDR3 length: 17

CDR3 protein: CASSENGLPRSEQYF
CDR3 DNA: TGTGCCAGCAGTGAAAATGGGCTCCCCCGCTCCGAGCAGTACTTC
D gene: .
J gene: TRBJ2-7
clone size: .
V gene: TRBV2
CDR3 length: 15

CDR3 protein: CASSVSGSANEQFF
CDR3 DNA: TGTGCCAGCAGCGTAAGCGGGAGTGCCAATGAGCAGTTCTTC
D gene: TRBD2
J gene: TRBJ2-1
clone size: .
V gene: TRBV7-9
CDR3 length: 14

CDR3 protein: CASSPASGGGIQYF
CDR3 DNA: TGTGCCAGCAGCCCGGCTAGCGGAGGTGGCATTCAGTACTTC
D gene: TRBD2
J gene: TRBJ2-4
clone size: .
V gene: TRBV6-5
CDR3 length: 14

CDR3 protein: CASSSLGAKNIQYF
CDR3 DNA: TGCGCCAGCTCGTCCCTGGGGGCCAAAAACATTCAGTACTTC
D gene: .
J gene: TRBJ2-4
clone size: .
V gene: TRBV4-1
CDR3 length: 14

CDR3 protein: CASNIVGLLETQYF
CDR3 DNA: TGTGCCAGCAACATAGTGGGACTTCTGGAGACCCAGTACTTC
D gene: .
J gene: TRBJ2-5
clone size: .
V gene: TRBV6-1
CDR3 length: 14

CDR3 protein: CASSNRGSYNEQFF
CDR3 DNA: TGTGCCAGCAGTAACAGGGGCTCCTACAATGAGCAGTTCTTC
D gene: TRBD1
J gene: TRBJ2-1
clone size: .
V gene: TRBV28
CDR3 length: 14

CDR3 protein: CASSPRGNSYNEQFF
CDR3 DNA: TGTGCCAGTAGTCCCAGGGGCAACTCCTACAATGAGCAGTTCTTC
D gene: .
J gene: TRBJ2-1
clone size: .
V gene: TRBV19
CDR3 length: 15

CDR3 protein: CASSSNRLAGYNEQFF
CDR3 DNA: TGTGCCAGTAGTTCCAATCGACTAGCGGGATACAATGAGCAGTTCTTC
D gene: TRBD2
J gene: TRBJ2-1
clone size: .
V gene: TRBV19
CDR3 length: 16

CDR3 protein: CASSQSGGRTYEQYF
CDR3 DNA: TGCGCCAGCAGTCAAAGCGGCGGGAGAACCTACGAGCAGTACTTC
D gene: TRBD2
J gene: TRBJ2-7
clone size: .
V gene: TRBV10-2
CDR3 length: 15

CDR3 protein: CASSNGLAGVASYNEQFF
CDR3 DNA: TGTGCCAGTAGTAACGGACTAGCGGGAGTAGCGTCCTACAATGAGCAGTTCTTC
D gene: TRBD2
J gene: TRBJ2-1
clone size: .
V gene: TRBV19
CDR3 length: 18

CDR3 protein: CASRSSQGAGSPLHF
CDR3 DNA: TGTGCCAGCAGAAGCTCACAGGGGGCAGGGTCACCCCTCCACTTT
D gene: TRBD1
J gene: TRBJ1-6
clone size: .
V gene: TRBV28
CDR3 length: 15

CDR3 protein: CATTQTGGGGNTIYF
CDR3 DNA: TGTGCCACAACCCAAACAGGGGGCGGTGGAAACACCATATATTTT
D gene: TRBD1
J gene: TRBJ1-3
clone size: .
V gene: TRBV2
CDR3 length: 15

CDR3 protein: CASSLNRGHSPLHF
CDR3 DNA: TGTGCCAGCAGTTTGAACAGGGGGCATTCACCCCTCCACTTT
D gene: TRBD1
J gene: TRBJ1-6
clone size: .
V gene: TRBV28
CDR3 length: 14

CDR3 protein: CASSTGHRGTNYGYTF
CDR3 DNA: TGTGCCAGTAGTACCGGACACAGGGGAACTAACTATGGCTACACCTTC
D gene: TRBD1
J gene: TRBJ1-2
clone size: .
V gene: TRBV19
CDR3 length: 16

CDR3 protein: CASSTTELQETQYF
CDR3 DNA: TGTGCCAGTAGTACGACAGAGCTCCAAGAGACCCAGTACTTC
D gene: .
J gene: TRBJ2-5
clone size: .
V gene: TRBV19
CDR3 length: 14

CDR3 protein: CASSSAPRVGYEQYF
CDR3 DNA: TGTGCCAGCAGCTCCGCCCCCCGGGTTGGCTACGAGCAGTACTTC
D gene: .
J gene: TRBJ2-7
clone size: .
V gene: TRBV14
CDR3 length: 15

CDR3 protein: CASSLLSGNYGYTF
CDR3 DNA: TGTGCCAGCAGCTTGTTGTCGGGAAACTATGGCTACACCTTC
D gene: .
J gene: TRBJ1-2
clone size: .
V gene: TRBV5-4
CDR3 length: 14

CDR3 protein: CASSWGNTEAFF
CDR3 DNA: TGTGCCAGCAGTTGGGGAAACACTGAAGCTTTCTTT
D gene: .
J gene: TRBJ1-1
clone size: .
V gene: TRBV2
CDR3 length: 12

CDR3 protein: CASRVAGAYEQYF
CDR3 DNA: TGTGCCAGCAGAGTAGCGGGGGCCTACGAGCAGTACTTC
D gene: TRBD2
J gene: TRBJ2-7
clone size: .
V gene: TRBV2
CDR3 length: 13

CDR3 protein: CASSIYSYGYTF
CDR3 DNA: TGTGCCAGTAGTATTTATAGCTATGGCTACACCTTC
D gene: .
J gene: TRBJ1-2
clone size: .
V gene: TRBV19
CDR3 length: 12

CDR3 protein: CASSEYTDSGNTIYF
CDR3 DNA: TGTGCCAGCAGTGAATACACAGACTCTGGAAACACCATATATTTT
D gene: .
J gene: TRBJ1-3
clone size: once
V gene: TRBV6-1
CDR3 length: 15

CDR3 protein: CASSELEGTEAFF
CDR3 DNA: TGTGCCAGCAGTGAGTTAGAGGGCACTGAAGCTTTCTTT
D gene: .
J gene: TRBJ1-1
clone size: .
V gene: TRBV2
CDR3 length: 13

CDR3 protein: CASSQDGAGRSYEQYF
CDR3 DNA: TGTGCCAGCAGCCAAGATGGGGCAGGGCGCTCCTACGAGCAGTACTTC
D gene: .
J gene: TRBJ2-7
clone size: once
V gene: TRBV4-2
CDR3 length: 16

CDR3 protein: CASSLVRVQHF
CDR3 DNA: TGTGCCAGCAGTTTAGTGAGGGTCCAGCATTTT
D gene: .
J gene: TRBJ1-5
clone size: .
V gene: TRBV28
CDR3 length: 11

CDR3 protein: CASSSGGYNEQFF
CDR3 DNA: TGTGCCAGCAGCTCCGGGGGCTACAATGAGCAGTTCTTC
D gene: .
J gene: TRBJ2-1
clone size: .
V gene: TRBV7-3
CDR3 length: 13

CDR3 protein: CASRDGTSGETQYF
CDR3 DNA: TGTGCCAGCAGGGACGGGACTAGCGGAGAGACCCAGTACTTC
D gene: TRBD2
J gene: TRBJ2-5
clone size: .
V gene: TRBV5-5
CDR3 length: 14

CDR3 protein: CASSLRGGNEQYF
CDR3 DNA: TGTGCCAGCAGCCTCCGGGGAGGGAACGAGCAGTACTTC
D gene: TRBD2
J gene: TRBJ2-7
clone size: .
V gene: TRBV7-9
CDR3 length: 13

CDR3 protein: CACFEGLRDEQYF
CDR3 DNA: TGTGCCTGTTTTGAGGGCCTGAGGGACGAGCAGTACTTC
D gene: .
J gene: TRBJ2-7
clone size: .
V gene: TRBV30
CDR3 length: 13

CDR3 protein: CASSPYTANTEAFF
CDR3 DNA: TGCGCCAGCAGCCCATATACTGCAAACACTGAAGCTTTCTTT
D gene: .
J gene: TRBJ1-1
clone size: .
V gene: TRBV5-1
CDR3 length: 14

CDR3 protein: CASSEQGHGPYEQYF
CDR3 DNA: TGTGCCAGCAGTGAACAGGGACACGGCCCCTACGAGCAGTACTTC
D gene: .
J gene: TRBJ2-7
clone size: .
V gene: TRBV6-4
CDR3 length: 15

CDR3 protein: CASSLRGPSTDTQYF
CDR3 DNA: TGTGCCAGCAGCTTGAGGGGGCCTAGCACAGATACGCAGTATTTT
D gene: TRBD1
J gene: TRBJ2-3
clone size: .
V gene: TRBV25-1
CDR3 length: 15